This T cell receptor (beta chain) is drawn from a study of T cells in Graves' hyperthyroidism and ophthalmopathy. Study in general: Prior to any treatment, at the point of initial diagnosis, peripheral blood was collected.

Germline V gene lookup returns CDR1 SGHAT and CDR2 FQNNGV. This CDR3 is 15 amino acids long. V was shortened by 0 bases and J by 0 bases, with 6 bases between the two germline ends. This clonotype was recorded many times. Those with hyperthyroidism were 18 to 65 years old, newly diagnosed, and ill for under 2 months. Diagnostic decisions used clinical symptoms, serum thyroxine and TRAb, thyroid ultrasound and orbital computed tomography. The authors obtained PBMCs from around 10 ml of fresh peripheral blood. What was amplified from RNA transcripts were TCR beta CDR3 regions. A first-round RT-PCR of the TCR CDR3 used the HTBI primer set. TCRdb re-called the multiplex PCR reads with MiXCR, one entry per CDR3 protein. Of about 210,000 distinct CDR3 sequences in the sample, roughly a sixth are singletons; the top ten hold around 52%.

V gene TRBV11-2 combines with J gene TRBJ1-3; no clear D. The receptor was derived from a man between 50 and 59 years old with Graves' hyperthyroidism. The specimen was blood. The CDR3 spells CASSLEVSSGNTIYF. Here the CDR3 DNA reads TGTGCCAGCAGCTTAGAGGTTAGCTCTGGAAACACCATATATTTT.